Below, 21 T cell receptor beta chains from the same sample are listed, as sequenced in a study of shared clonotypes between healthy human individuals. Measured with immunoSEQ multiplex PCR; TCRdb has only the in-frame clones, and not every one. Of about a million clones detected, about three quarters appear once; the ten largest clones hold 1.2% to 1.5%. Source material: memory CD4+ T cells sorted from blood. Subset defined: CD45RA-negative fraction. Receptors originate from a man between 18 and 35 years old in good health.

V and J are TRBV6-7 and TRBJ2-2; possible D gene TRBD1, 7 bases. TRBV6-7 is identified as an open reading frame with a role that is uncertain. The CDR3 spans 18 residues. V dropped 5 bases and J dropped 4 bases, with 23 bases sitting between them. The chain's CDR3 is CASSTPRPRGEITGELFF. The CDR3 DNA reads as TGTGCCAGCAGTACCCCTCGACCCAGGGGGGAGATCACCGGGGAGCTGTTTTTT.

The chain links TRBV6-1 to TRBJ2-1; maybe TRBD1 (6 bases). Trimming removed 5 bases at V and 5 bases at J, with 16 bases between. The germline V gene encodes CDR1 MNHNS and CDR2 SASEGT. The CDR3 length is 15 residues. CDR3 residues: CASSRSGVGDNEQFF. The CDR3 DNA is TGTGCCAGCAGTAGGTCAGGGGTCGGGGACAATGAGCAGTTCTTC.

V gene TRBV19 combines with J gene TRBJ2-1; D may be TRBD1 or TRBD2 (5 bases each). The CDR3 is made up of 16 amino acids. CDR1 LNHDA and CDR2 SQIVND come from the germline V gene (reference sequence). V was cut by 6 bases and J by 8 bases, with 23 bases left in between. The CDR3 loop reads CASSLDSNGGRYEQFF. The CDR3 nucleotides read TGTGCCAGTAGCCTCGATTCCAATGGGGGTAGGTATGAGCAGTTCTTC.

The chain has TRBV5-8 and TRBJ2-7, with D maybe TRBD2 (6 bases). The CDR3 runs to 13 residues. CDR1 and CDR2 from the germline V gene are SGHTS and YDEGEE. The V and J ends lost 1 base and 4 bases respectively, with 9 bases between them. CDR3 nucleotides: TGTGCCAGCAGCTTGCGGGGGAGGTACGAGCAGTACTTC. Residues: CASSLRGRYEQYF.

CDR3 sequence reads: CASNGARTDTQYF. The DNA for the CDR3 is TGTGCCAGCAACGGGGCGCGCACAGATACGCAGTATTTT. This chain connects TRBV2 to TRBJ2-3; possibly TRBD1 or TRBD2 for D (5 bases each). The CDR3 runs to 13 residues. Trimming removed 7 bases at V and 1 base at J, with 9 bases between. Germline-derived CDR1 and CDR2 are SNHLY and FYNNEI.

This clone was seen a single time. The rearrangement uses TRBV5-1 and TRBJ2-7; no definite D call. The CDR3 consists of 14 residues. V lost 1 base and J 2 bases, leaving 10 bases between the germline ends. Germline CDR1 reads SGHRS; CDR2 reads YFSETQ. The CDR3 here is CASSLLPEPYEQYF. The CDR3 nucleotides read TGCGCCAGCAGCTTGTTACCTGAACCCTACGAGCAGTACTTC.

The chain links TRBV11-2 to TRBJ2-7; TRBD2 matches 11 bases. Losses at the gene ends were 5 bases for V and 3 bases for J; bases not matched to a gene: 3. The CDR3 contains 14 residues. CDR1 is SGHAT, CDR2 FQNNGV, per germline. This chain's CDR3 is CASSVGTSGYEQYF. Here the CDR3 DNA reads TGTGCCAGCAGCGTCGGGACTAGCGGCTACGAGCAGTACTTC.

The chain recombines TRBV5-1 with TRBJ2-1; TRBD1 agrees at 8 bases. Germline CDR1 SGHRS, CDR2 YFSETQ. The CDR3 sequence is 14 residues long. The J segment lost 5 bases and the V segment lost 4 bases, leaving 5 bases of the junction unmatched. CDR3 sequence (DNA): TGCGCCAGCAGCCCCTCGGGACAGGACAATGAGCAGTTCTTC. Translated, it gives CASSPSGQDNEQFF.

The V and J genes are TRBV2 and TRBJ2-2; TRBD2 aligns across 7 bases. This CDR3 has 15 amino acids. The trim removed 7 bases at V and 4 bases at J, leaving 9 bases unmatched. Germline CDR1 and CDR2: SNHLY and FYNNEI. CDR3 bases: TGTGCCAGCACTACCCAAGCTAGCGGCACCGGGGAGCTGTTTTTT. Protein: CASTTQASGTGELFF.

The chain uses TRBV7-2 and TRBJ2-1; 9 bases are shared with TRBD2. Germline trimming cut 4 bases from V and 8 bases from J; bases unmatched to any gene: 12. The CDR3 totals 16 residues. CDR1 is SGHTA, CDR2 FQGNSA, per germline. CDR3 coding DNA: TGTGCCAGCAGCTCCACTAGCGGGCCCCCCAGCGATGAGCAGTTCTTC. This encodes CASSSTSGPPSDEQFF.

CDR3 in DNA: TGTGCCAGCAGCACGGACGGGATCAATCAGCCCCAGCATTTT. It is translated as CASSTDGINQPQHF. The J gene is TRBJ1-5, the V gene TRBV6-6; D ambiguous. The CDR3 has 14 amino acids. CDR1 MNHNY and CDR2 SVGAGI come from the germline V gene (reference sequence). V was clipped by 6 bases and J by 3 bases, with 12 bases between them.

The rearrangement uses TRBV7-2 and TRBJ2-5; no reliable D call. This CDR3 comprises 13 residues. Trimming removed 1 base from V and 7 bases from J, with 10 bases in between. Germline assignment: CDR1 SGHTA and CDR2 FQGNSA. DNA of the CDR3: TGTGCCAGCAGCTTAGAGGCTAGTGGGACCCAGTACTTC. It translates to CASSLEASGTQYF. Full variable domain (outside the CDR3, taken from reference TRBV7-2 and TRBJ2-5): GAGVSQSPSNKVTEKGKDVELRCDPISGHTALYWYRQSLGQGLEFLIYFQGNSAPDKSGLPSDRFSAERTGGSVSTLTIQRTQQEDSAVYLCASSLEASGTQYFGPGTRLLVL.

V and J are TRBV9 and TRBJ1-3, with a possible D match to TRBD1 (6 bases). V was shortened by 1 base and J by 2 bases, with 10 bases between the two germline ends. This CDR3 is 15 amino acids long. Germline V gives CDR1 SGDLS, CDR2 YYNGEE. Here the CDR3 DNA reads TGTGCCAGCAGCGTACAGGGGACCCCTGGAAACACCATATATTTT. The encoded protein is CASSVQGTPGNTIYF.

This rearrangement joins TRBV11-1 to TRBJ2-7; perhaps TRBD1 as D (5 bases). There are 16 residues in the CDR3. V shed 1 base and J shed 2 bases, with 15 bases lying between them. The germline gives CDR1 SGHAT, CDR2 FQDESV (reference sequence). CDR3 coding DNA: TGTGCCAGCAGCTTAGGAACGTTAGACAGTCCCTACGAGCAGTACTTC. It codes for CASSLGTLDSPYEQYF.

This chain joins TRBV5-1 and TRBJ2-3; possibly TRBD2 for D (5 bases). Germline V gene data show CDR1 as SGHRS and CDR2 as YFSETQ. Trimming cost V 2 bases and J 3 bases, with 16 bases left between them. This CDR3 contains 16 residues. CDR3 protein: CASSFGSGSFTDTQYF. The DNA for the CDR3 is TGCGCCAGCAGCTTTGGATCGGGGAGTTTTACAGATACGCAGTATTTT.

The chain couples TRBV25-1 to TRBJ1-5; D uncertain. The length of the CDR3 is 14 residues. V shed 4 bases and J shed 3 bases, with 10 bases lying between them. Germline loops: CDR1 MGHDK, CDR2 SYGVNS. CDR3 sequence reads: CASSATGTNQPQHF. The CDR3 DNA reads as TGTGCCAGCAGTGCTACGGGAACCAATCAGCCCCAGCATTTT.

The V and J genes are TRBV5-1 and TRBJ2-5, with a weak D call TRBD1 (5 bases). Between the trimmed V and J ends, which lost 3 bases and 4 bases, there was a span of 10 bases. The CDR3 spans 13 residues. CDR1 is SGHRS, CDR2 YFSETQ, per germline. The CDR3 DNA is TGCGCCAGCAGCTCAGGGTTCCTAGAGACCCAGTACTTC. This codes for CASSSGFLETQYF.

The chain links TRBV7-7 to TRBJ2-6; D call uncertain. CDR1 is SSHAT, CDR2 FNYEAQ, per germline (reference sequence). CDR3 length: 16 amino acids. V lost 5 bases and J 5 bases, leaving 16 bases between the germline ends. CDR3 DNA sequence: TGTGCCAGCAGCCTTGTGCCACAAAGTCGGGCCAACGTCCTGACTTTC. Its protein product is CASSLVPQSRANVLTF.

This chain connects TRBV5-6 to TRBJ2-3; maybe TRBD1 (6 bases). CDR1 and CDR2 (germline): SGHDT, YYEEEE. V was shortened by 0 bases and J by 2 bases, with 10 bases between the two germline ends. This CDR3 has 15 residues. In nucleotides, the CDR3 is TGTGCCAGCAGCTTGGGATCAGGGGACACAGATACGCAGTATTTT. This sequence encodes CASSLGSGDTDTQYF.

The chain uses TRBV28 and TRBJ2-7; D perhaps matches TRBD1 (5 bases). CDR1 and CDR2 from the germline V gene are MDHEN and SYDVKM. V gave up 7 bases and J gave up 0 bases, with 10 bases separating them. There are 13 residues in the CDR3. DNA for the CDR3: TGTGCCAGCACCAAGGACAACTCCTACGAGCAGTACTTC. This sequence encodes CASTKDNSYEQYF.

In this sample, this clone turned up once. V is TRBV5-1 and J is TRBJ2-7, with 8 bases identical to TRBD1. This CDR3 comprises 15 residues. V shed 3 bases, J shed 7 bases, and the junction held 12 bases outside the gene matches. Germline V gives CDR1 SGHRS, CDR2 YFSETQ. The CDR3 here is CASSSLQGVSGEQYF. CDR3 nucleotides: TGCGCCAGCAGCTCCCTACAGGGGGTTTCGGGGGAGCAGTACTTC. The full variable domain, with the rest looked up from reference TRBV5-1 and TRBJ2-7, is KAGVTQTPRYLIKTRGQQVTLSCSPISGHRSVSWYQQTPGQGLQFLFEYFSETQRNKGNFPGRFSGRQFSNSRSEMNVSTLELGDSALYLCASSSLQGVSGEQYFGPGTRLTVT.